Presented here are 20 T cell receptor beta chains from one specimen sequenced in a study of technical replicates of blood from a handful of donors. Assay: immunoSEQ multiplex PCR; the TCRdb copy retains only in-frame clones and omits some. The data contain tens of thousands of clones, around 92% of them seen just once; the ten biggest clones take up 0.42%. Material for sequencing was T cells isolated from PBMCs. The receptors come from a human donor in good health.

The V gene is TRBV7-9, the J gene TRBJ2-7; the match to TRBD1 covers 8 bases. Germline V gene data show CDR1 as SEHNR and CDR2 as FQNEAQ (reference sequence). The CDR3 has 15 residues. Trimming took 4 bases from V and 4 from J; bases not matched to a gene: 9. CDR3 protein: CASSSRPGQDYEQYF. The CDR3 nucleotides read TGTGCCAGCAGCTCTAGACCGGGACAGGATTACGAGCAGTACTTC.

The chain recombines TRBV9 with TRBJ2-2; TRBD2 matches at 14 bases. In germline, CDR1 is SGDLS, CDR2 YYNGEE. V trimming: 3 bases; J trimming: 4 bases; junction bases outside the gene matches: 2. CDR3 length: 16 amino acids. The CDR3 DNA reads as TGTGCCAGCAGCGCCGGGACTAGCGGGAGCACCGGGGAGCTGTTTTTT. It encodes CASSAGTSGSTGELFF.

The V and J genes are TRBV28 and TRBJ2-7, with D uncertain. Trimming took 6 bases from V and 3 from J, leaving 12 bases between them. The germline V gene encodes CDR1 MDHEN and CDR2 SYDVKM. The CDR3 has 13 amino acids. The CDR3 loop reads CASSLQAIYEQYF. The CDR3 DNA is TGTGCCAGCAGCCTTCAGGCCATCTACGAGCAGTACTTC.

The rearrangement uses TRBV9 and TRBJ2-1, with TRBD2 matching over 13 bases. This CDR3 region has 15 residues. J gave up 8 bases and V 2 bases, and 4 bases lay outside the gene matches. CDR1 and CDR2 from the germline V gene are SGDLS and YYNGEE. CDR3 amino acids: CASSVRLAGGDEQFF. DNA of the CDR3: TGTGCCAGCAGCGTCCGACTAGCGGGAGGAGATGAGCAGTTCTTC.

A single count supports this clone. The V and J genes are TRBV9 and TRBJ1-4; possibly TRBD1 for D (5 bases). CDR3 length: 14 residues. From germline, CDR1 is SGDLS and CDR2 YYNGEE. Deletions cut 3 bases from V and 7 bases from J, with 13 bases between. The CDR3 DNA reads TGTGCCAGCAGCGGGGCCAGGGAGGTTGAAAAACTGTTTTTT. As protein: CASSGAREVEKLFF. The whole variable domain, filled in from reference TRBV9 and TRBJ1-4, reads DSGVTQTPKHLITATGQRVTLRCSPRSGDLSVYWYQQSLDQGLQFLIQYYNGEERAKGNILERFSAQQFPDLHSELNLSSLELGDSALYFCASSGAREVEKLFFGSGTQLSVL.

The J gene is TRBJ2-5, the V gene TRBV5-4; TRBD2 is a possible D gene (6 bases). CDR1 is SGHNT, CDR2 YYREEE, per germline (reference sequence). This CDR3 is 13 amino acids long. V lost 7 bases, J lost 2 bases, and 12 bases lay in between. CDR3 DNA sequence: TGTGCCAGCGCCAACGGGGGTCAAGAGACCCAGTACTTC. This codes for CASANGGQETQYF.

This clone was recorded only once. The chain joins TRBV19 to TRBJ1-2, with D tentatively TRBD1 (6 bases). This CDR3 has 14 residues. The ends were cut back, 3 bases at V and 5 bases at J, with 13 bases in the middle. The V gene's germline CDR1 is LNHDA and CDR2 SQIVND (reference sequence). CDR3 loop: CASSILGARYGYTF. Written as DNA, the CDR3 is TGTGCCAGTAGTATTCTGGGGGCGCGTTATGGCTACACCTTC.

This clone showed up just once. CDR3 coding DNA: TGTGCCAGCAGCTACGCTAACACGTACCGGGGGGCGCAGTATTTT. Translating it yields CASSYANTYRGAQYF. The J gene is TRBJ2-3, the V gene TRBV13; 7 positions agree with TRBD2. Germline trimming cut 4 bases from V and 10 bases from J; bases unmatched to any gene: 14. CDR3 length: 15 residues. Germline V lookup: CDR1 PRHDT, CDR2 FYEKMQ (reference sequence).

CDR3 sequence reads: CASSLSYNNGLISGNTIYF. The CDR3 DNA follows: TGTGCCAGCAGCTTAAGCTATAACAATGGGCTTATCTCTGGAAACACCATATATTTT. The chain employs TRBV7-9 and TRBJ1-3, with D hard to call. Germline V lookup: CDR1 SEHNR, CDR2 FQNEAQ (reference sequence). This CDR3 has 19 residues. V was pared by 2 bases and J by 0 bases, with 20 bases between. Variable domain in full (rest from reference TRBV7-9 and TRBJ1-3): DTGVSQNPRHKITKRGQNVTFRCDPISEHNRLYWYRQTLGQGPEFLTYFQNEAQLEKSRLLSDRFSAERPKGSFSTLEIQRTEQGDSAMYLCASSLSYNNGLISGNTIYFGEGSWLTVV.

The J gene is TRBJ1-1, the V gene TRBV7-9; a weak D match, TRBD1 (6 bases). From germline, CDR1 is SEHNR and CDR2 FQNEAQ (reference sequence). CDR3 length equals 12 residues. Trimming took 5 bases from V and 4 from J, leaving 8 bases between them. CDR3 in DNA: TGTGCCAGCAGCCTGGGGGCCACTGAAGCTTTCTTT. Encoded protein: CASSLGATEAFF. The variable domain in full, completed from reference TRBV7-9 and TRBJ1-1, reads DTGVSQNPRHKITKRGQNVTFRCDPISEHNRLYWYRQTLGQGPEFLTYFQNEAQLEKSRLLSDRFSAERPKGSFSTLEIQRTEQGDSAMYLCASSLGATEAFFGQGTRLTVV.

J is TRBJ2-1 and V is TRBV7-3; 11 nucleotides align to TRBD2. The CDR3 has 15 amino acids. With V trimmed by 3 bases and J by 5 bases, 3 bases remained unmatched. CDR1 and CDR2 (germline): SGHTA, FQGTGA. The CDR3 sequence: CASSLLAGGDNEQFF. In DNA, the CDR3 is TGTGCCAGCAGCTTGCTAGCGGGAGGAGACAATGAGCAGTTCTTC.

This clone has a handful of counts. This sequence joins TRBV29-1 and TRBJ1-1; 7 positions agree with TRBD1. The V segment lost 5 bases and the J segment 8 bases; nucleotides outside the gene matches: 5. This CDR3 region has 11 residues. The germline V gene has CDR1 SQVTM and CDR2 ANQGSEA. The CDR3 region is CSVKTGPEAFF. For the CDR3, the DNA is TGCAGCGTTAAGACAGGGCCCGAAGCTTTCTTT.

V gene TRBV28 combines with J gene TRBJ2-7; 8 bases fit TRBD1. V was pared by 6 bases and J by 2 bases, with 9 bases of the junction left unmatched. CDR3 size: 15 residues. Germline CDR1 MDHEN, CDR2 SYDVKM. This chain's CDR3 is CASSPNTRGPYEQYF. CDR3 coding DNA: TGTGCCAGCAGCCCTAATACCAGGGGGCCCTACGAGCAGTACTTC.

The chain is built from TRBV13 and TRBJ1-4; D is uncertain. The CDR3 is made up of 13 amino acids. CDR1 and CDR2 from the germline V gene are PRHDT and FYEKMQ (reference sequence). With 6 bases removed from V and 3 bases from J, the gap between germline ends came to 8 bases. The CDR3 DNA follows: TGTGCCAGCAGTACAGTACCTAATGAAAAACTGTTTTTT. Translated, it gives CASSTVPNEKLFF.

The chain joins TRBV5-1 to TRBJ2-7; a weak D match, TRBD1 (6 bases). V lost 4 bases to trimming and J lost 7 bases, with 18 bases between them. The V gene's germline CDR1 is SGHRS and CDR2 YFSETQ. The length of the CDR3 is 14 residues. The DNA of the CDR3 is TGCGCCAGCAGCCCCGGGACATTTTTCGGGGAGCAGTACTTC. It encodes CASSPGTFFGEQYF.

This clone has only one observation. The gene calls are TRBV29-1 and TRBJ2-7, with TRBD2 matching over 7 bases. The CDR3 sequence is 13 residues long. J lost 4 bases, V lost 6 bases, and 9 bases had no gene match. Germline V gene data show CDR1 as SQVTM and CDR2 as ANQGSEA. The CDR3 sequence: CSVEGLGGYEQYF. In nucleotides, the CDR3 is TGCAGCGTAGAGGGGCTGGGAGGGTACGAGCAGTACTTC.

The CDR3 loop reads CASSPAAGLWETQYF. The CDR3 bases are TGTGCCAGCAGCCCGGCGGCAGGGTTATGGGAGACCCAGTACTTC. The rearrangement links TRBV7-2 to TRBJ2-5, with D possibly being TRBD1 (5 bases). The CDR3 runs 15 residues. CDR1 is SGHTA, CDR2 FQGNSA, per germline. Trimming left V 5 bases short and J 5 bases short, with 18 bases between.

The V gene is TRBV6-5, the J gene TRBJ1-1; D gene unclear. The germline V gene has CDR1 MNHEY and CDR2 SVGAGI. V gave up 4 bases and J gave up 4 bases, with 7 bases separating them. The CDR3 is 12 amino acids. The CDR3 loop is CASSLPGTEAFF. The CDR3 bases are TGTGCCAGCAGTTTACCGGGCACTGAAGCTTTCTTT.

The chain is built from TRBV9 and TRBJ1-5; 9 bases align to TRBD1. Trimming took 5 bases from V and 6 from J; bases not matched to a gene: 3. The germline V gene has CDR1 SGDLS and CDR2 YYNGEE. The CDR3 consists of 13 residues. CDR3 sequence (DNA): TGTGCCAGCAGTCGACAGGGGGGTCAGCCCCAGCATTTT. This translates into CASSRQGGQPQHF.

CDR3 nucleotides: TGTGCCAGCAGCTTGGAGACAGGGGGGTCCTACGAGCAGTACTTC. It is translated as CASSLETGGSYEQYF. The chain couples TRBV11-2 to TRBJ2-7; TRBD1 aligns across 9 bases. The CDR3 has 15 amino acids. Trimming at V came to 3 bases and at J to 1 base, leaving 4 bases not matched to a gene. Germline V gives CDR1 SGHAT, CDR2 FQNNGV.